The sequence of this T cell receptor beta chain was determined in a study of T cell responses to AZD1222 COVID-19 vaccine. Libraries were prepared by immunoSEQ multiplex PCR; TCRdb keeps only in-frame clonotypes and omits some of them. The table records approximately 100,000 clones, around nine tenths of them present only once. The sample holds a few counts of this clone. Its antigen is as yet unknown. Germline CDR1 LNHDA, CDR2 SQIVND (reference sequence). The CDR3 runs 12 residues. Trimming took 9 bases from V and 10 from J, leaving 16 bases between them. Overall study findings and caveats: Donors skewed white British and female; clonal diversity was possibly underestimated.

The input for sequencing was peripheral blood, taken on day 0 of AZD1222 vaccination. This sequence joins TRBV19 and TRBJ1-5; D unresolved. This TCR derives from an adult in good health. CDR3 sequence (DNA): TGTGCCAGCTGCTTCTTGGGAGGCCCCCAGCATTTT. Encoded protein: CASCFLGGPQHF. The full variable domain, with the rest looked up from reference TRBV19 and TRBJ1-5, is DGGITQSPKYLFRKEGQNVTLSCEQNLNHDAMYWYRQDPGQGLRLIYYSQIVNDFQKGDIAEGYSVSREKKESFPLTVTSAQKNPTAFYLCASCFLGGPQHFGDGTRLSIL.